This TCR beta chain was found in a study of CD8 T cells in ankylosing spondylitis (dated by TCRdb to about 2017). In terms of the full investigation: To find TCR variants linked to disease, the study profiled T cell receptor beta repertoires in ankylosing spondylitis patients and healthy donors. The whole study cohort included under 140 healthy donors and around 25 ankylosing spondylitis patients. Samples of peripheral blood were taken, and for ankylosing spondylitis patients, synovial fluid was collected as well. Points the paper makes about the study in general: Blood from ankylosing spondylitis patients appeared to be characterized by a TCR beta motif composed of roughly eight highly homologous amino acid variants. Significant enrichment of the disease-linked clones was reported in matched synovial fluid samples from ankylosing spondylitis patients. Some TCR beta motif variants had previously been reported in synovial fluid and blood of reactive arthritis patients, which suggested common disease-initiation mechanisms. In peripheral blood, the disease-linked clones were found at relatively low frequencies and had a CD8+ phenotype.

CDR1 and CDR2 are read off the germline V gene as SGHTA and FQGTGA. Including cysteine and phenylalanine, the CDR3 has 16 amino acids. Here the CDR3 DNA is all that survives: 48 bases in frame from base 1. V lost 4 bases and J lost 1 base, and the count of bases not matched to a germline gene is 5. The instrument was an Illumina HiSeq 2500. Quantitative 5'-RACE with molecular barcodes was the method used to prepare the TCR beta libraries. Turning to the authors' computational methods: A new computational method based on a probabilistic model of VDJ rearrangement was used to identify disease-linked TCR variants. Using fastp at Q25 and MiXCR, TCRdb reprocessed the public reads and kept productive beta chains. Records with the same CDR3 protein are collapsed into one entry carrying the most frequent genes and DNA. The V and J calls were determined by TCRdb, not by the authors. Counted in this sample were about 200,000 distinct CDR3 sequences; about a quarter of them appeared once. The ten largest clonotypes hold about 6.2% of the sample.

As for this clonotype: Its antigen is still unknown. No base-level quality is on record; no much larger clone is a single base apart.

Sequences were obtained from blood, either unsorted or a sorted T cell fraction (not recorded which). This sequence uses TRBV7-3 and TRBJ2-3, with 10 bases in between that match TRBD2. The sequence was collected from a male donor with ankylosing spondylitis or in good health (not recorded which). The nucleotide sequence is TGTGCCAGCAGCTCCCTAGCGGGAGCTCGCACAGATACGCAGTATTTT. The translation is CASSSLAGARTDTQYF.